The rows below give T cell receptor beta chains drawn from one sample of a study of somatic mutations in cytotoxic T cells in rheumatoid arthritis. Repertoires were generated with immunoSEQ multiplex PCR, while TCRdb's copy carries only in-frame clones and drops some. The sample contains 13,000 or so clones, about 80% of which appear only once. The material sequenced was CD8+ T cells sorted from blood. The origin of the receptors is an adult with rheumatoid arthritis. Both conserved end residues are part of each CDR3. D genes are given only for firm matches. Clone size is given for some rows only: seen once, a few or many times, or a class if the clone is expanded.

size: -
J: TRBJ1-5
D: -
V: TRBV30
DNA: TGTGCCTGGGATACGGAAAATCAGCCCCAGCATTTT
CDR3: CAWDTENQPQHF

size: -
J: TRBJ2-2
D: TRBD2
V: TRBV10-3
DNA: TGTGCCATCAGTGAGCCAGGTCTCACTGGGGGAGGGCCCGGGGAGCTGTTTTTT
CDR3: CAISEPGLTGGGPGELFF

size: -
J: TRBJ2-5
D: TRBD2
V: TRBV11-2
DNA: TGTGCCAGCAGCTTTAGCGGGGTAGGGGAGACCCAGTACTTC
CDR3: CASSFSGVGETQYF

size: -
J: TRBJ2-7
D: TRBD2
V: TRBV28
DNA: TGTGCCAGCAGTTTCTTAGCGGGACTGTACGAGCAGTACTTC
CDR3: CASSFLAGLYEQYF

size: -
J: TRBJ2-3
D: -
V: TRBV9
DNA: TGTGCCAGCAGCGTAGCTATTGAAGATACGCAGTATTTT
CDR3: CASSVAIEDTQYF

size: few
J: TRBJ2-6
D: -
V: TRBV19
DNA: TGTGCCACCAGCCCTGGGGCCAACGTCCTGACTTTC
CDR3: CATSPGANVLTF

size: -
J: TRBJ2-7
D: -
V: TRBV29-1
DNA: TGCAGCGTTTCCCCCGGGACACCCCAGTCGGACGAGCAGTACTTC
CDR3: CSVSPGTPQSDEQYF

size: -
J: TRBJ2-7
D: -
V: TRBV5-5
DNA: TGTGCCAGCAGCTTGGCCTTGGCCAGAACCTACGAGCAGTACTTC
CDR3: CASSLALARTYEQYF

size: -
J: TRBJ1-2
D: -
V: TRBV13
DNA: TGTGCCAGCAGCTTAGGGGGGCCTAACTATGGCTACACCTTC
CDR3: CASSLGGPNYGYTF

size: -
J: TRBJ2-4
D: -
V: TRBV27
DNA: TGTGCCAGCAGTTTTGGACCGCGAAACATTCAGTACTTC
CDR3: CASSFGPRNIQYF

size: -
J: TRBJ2-5
D: TRBD2
V: TRBV4-1
DNA: TGCGCCAGCAGCCAATACGGGACTAGCGGCCAAGAGACCCAGTACTTC
CDR3: CASSQYGTSGQETQYF

size: -
J: TRBJ2-5
D: -
V: TRBV4-1
DNA: TGCGCCAGCAGCCTCTTGGGGGAGACCCAGTACTTC
CDR3: CASSLLGETQYF

size: -
J: TRBJ2-2
D: -
V: TRBV2
DNA: TGTGCCAGCAGTGGGGGTAGCGGTCTCGAGGGCGGGGAGCTGTTTTTT
CDR3: CASSGGSGLEGGELFF

size: -
J: TRBJ1-5
D: -
V: TRBV30
DNA: TGTGCCTGGAGAGCCAAGGTGAGAGGTCAGCCCCAGCATTTT
CDR3: CAWRAKVRGQPQHF